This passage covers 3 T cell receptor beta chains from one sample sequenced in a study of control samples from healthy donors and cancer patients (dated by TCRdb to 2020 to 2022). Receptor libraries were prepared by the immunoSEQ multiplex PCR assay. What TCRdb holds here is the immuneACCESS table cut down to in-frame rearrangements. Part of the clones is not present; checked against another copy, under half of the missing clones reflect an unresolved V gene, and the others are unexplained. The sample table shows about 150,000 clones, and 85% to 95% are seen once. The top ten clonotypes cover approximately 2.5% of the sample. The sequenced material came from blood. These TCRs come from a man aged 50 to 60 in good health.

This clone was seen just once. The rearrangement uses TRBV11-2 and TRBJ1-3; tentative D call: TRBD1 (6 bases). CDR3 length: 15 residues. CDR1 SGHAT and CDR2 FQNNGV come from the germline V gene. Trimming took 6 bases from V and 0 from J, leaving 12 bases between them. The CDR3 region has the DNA TGTGCCAGCAGATCAACAGGGCACTCTGGAAACACCATATATTTT. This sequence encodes CASRSTGHSGNTIYF.

The CDR3 DNA reads TGTGCCAGCAGCTTAGTAACGGGACTGATATTTCGGGAGCAGTACTTC. Amino acids: CASSLVTGLIFREQYF. V and J are TRBV11-2 and TRBJ2-7; possibly TRBD2 for D (6 bases). The CDR3 is made up of 16 amino acids. Germline CDR1 reads SGHAT; CDR2 reads FQNNGV. V shed 1 base and J shed 7 bases, with 20 bases lying between them.

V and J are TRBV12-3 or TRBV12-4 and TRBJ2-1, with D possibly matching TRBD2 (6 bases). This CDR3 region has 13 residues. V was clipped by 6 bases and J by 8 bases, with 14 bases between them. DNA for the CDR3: TGTGCCAGCAGCCTCGGGAGCAGTCATGAGCAGTTCTTC. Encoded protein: CASSLGSSHEQFF.